Listed below are T cell receptor beta chains from one sample, sequenced in a study of cytomegalovirus exposure and HLA in healthy donors. The method was immunoSEQ multiplex PCR; TCRdb's version includes in-frame clones alone and lacks a portion of them. In the table there are about 250,000 clones, around four fifths of which are singletons. The specimen was PBMCs. These receptor sequences come from a boy aged 10-17 years in good health and CMV-seronegative. Both conserved end residues are part of each CDR3. Each record gives: D gene, V gene, clone size, J gene, CDR3 protein, CDR3 DNA. D genes are given only for firm matches. A row's size may be missing; if present it is once, few, many or a size class.

d_gene: TRBD1; v_gene: TRBV4-1; abundance: once; j_gene: TRBJ1-5; CDR3aa: CASSQIGDRGQPQHF; CDR3nt: TGCGCCAGCAGCCAGATAGGGGACAGGGGTCAGCCCCAGCATTTT
d_gene: -; v_gene: TRBV2; abundance: few; j_gene: TRBJ1-4; CDR3aa: CASSVGPTRFNEKLFF; CDR3nt: TGTGCCAGCAGCGTGGGGCCCACAAGGTTTAATGAAAAACTGTTTTTT
d_gene: TRBD1; v_gene: TRBV4-1; abundance: few; j_gene: TRBJ1-1; CDR3aa: CASSRGTGGRTTEAFF; CDR3nt: TGCGCCAGCAGCCGTGGGACAGGGGGCCGGACCACTGAAGCTTTCTTT
d_gene: -; v_gene: TRBV5-5; abundance: -; j_gene: TRBJ1-4; CDR3aa: CASSFVLFNEKLFF; CDR3nt: TGTGCCAGCAGCTTTGTCCTCTTTAATGAAAAACTGTTTTTT
d_gene: -; v_gene: TRBV6-6; abundance: -; j_gene: TRBJ2-1; CDR3aa: CASSSYEQFF; CDR3nt: TGTGCCAGCAGTTCGTATGAGCAGTTCTTC
d_gene: -; v_gene: TRBV5-1; abundance: -; j_gene: TRBJ1-2; CDR3aa: CACSISSREGNGYTF; CDR3nt: TGCGCCTGCTCGATTTCCTCCAGGGAGGGAAACGGCTACACCTTC
d_gene: -; v_gene: TRBV19; abundance: -; j_gene: TRBJ1-1; CDR3aa: CASSQSNTEAFF; CDR3nt: TGTGCCAGTAGTCAGTCGAACACTGAAGCTTTCTTT
d_gene: TRBD2; v_gene: TRBV5-6; abundance: -; j_gene: TRBJ2-3; CDR3aa: CASSFGTSGGRTDTQYF; CDR3nt: TGTGCCAGCAGCTTCGGGACTAGCGGGGGACGCACAGATACGCAGTATTTT
d_gene: -; v_gene: TRBV7-9; abundance: -; j_gene: TRBJ1-1; CDR3aa: CASSLDKGLAAFF; CDR3nt: TGTGCCAGCAGCTTAGATAAGGGGTTGGCAGCTTTCTTT
d_gene: -; v_gene: TRBV6-1; abundance: -; j_gene: TRBJ2-7; CDR3aa: CASSPLGSEQYF; CDR3nt: TGTGCCAGCAGCCCCCTAGGCTCCGAGCAGTACTTC
d_gene: TRBD2; v_gene: TRBV19; abundance: -; j_gene: TRBJ2-3; CDR3aa: CASSIEGVAGSTDTQYF; CDR3nt: TGTGCCAGTAGTATAGAAGGGGTAGCGGGTAGCACAGATACGCAGTATTTT
d_gene: -; v_gene: TRBV27; abundance: -; j_gene: TRBJ1-1; CDR3aa: CASSYGAMNTEAFF; CDR3nt: TGTGCCAGCAGTTATGGAGCGATGAACACTGAAGCTTTCTTT
d_gene: TRBD1; v_gene: TRBV19; abundance: -; j_gene: TRBJ1-1; CDR3aa: CASRELSGTGKAEAFF; CDR3nt: TGTGCCAGTAGAGAACTCTCCGGGACAGGGAAGGCCGAAGCTTTCTTT
d_gene: TRBD2; v_gene: TRBV4-1; abundance: -; j_gene: TRBJ2-1; CDR3aa: CASSHFIAGKFSYNEQFF; CDR3nt: TGCGCCAGCAGCCACTTCATAGCGGGCAAATTCTCCTACAATGAGCAGTTCTTC
d_gene: -; v_gene: TRBV29-1; abundance: -; j_gene: TRBJ1-5; CDR3aa: CSVESDNQPQHF; CDR3nt: TGCAGCGTTGAGTCAGACAATCAGCCCCAGCATTTT
d_gene: TRBD2; v_gene: TRBV2; abundance: -; j_gene: TRBJ2-5; CDR3aa: CASSDGTSGIQYF; CDR3nt: TGTGCCAGCAGTGACGGGACTAGCGGGATCCAGTACTTC
d_gene: TRBD1; v_gene: TRBV7-2; abundance: -; j_gene: TRBJ2-7; CDR3aa: CASSSRGQAEQYF; CDR3nt: TGTGCCAGCAGCTCCCGAGGACAGGCCGAGCAGTACTTC
d_gene: TRBD2; v_gene: TRBV18; abundance: -; j_gene: TRBJ2-3; CDR3aa: CASSLAGDSDTQYF; CDR3nt: TGTGCCAGCTCACTAGCGGGAGATTCTGATACGCAGTATTTT
d_gene: -; v_gene: TRBV18; abundance: -; j_gene: TRBJ2-2; CDR3aa: CASSPGTERLANTGELFF; CDR3nt: TGTGCCAGCTCGCCAGGGACTGAACGACTCGCGAACACCGGGGAGCTGTTTTTT
d_gene: TRBD2; v_gene: TRBV6-4; abundance: -; j_gene: TRBJ2-5; CDR3aa: CASSGLAGETQYF; CDR3nt: TGTGCCAGCAGTGGACTAGCTGGGGAGACCCAGTACTTC
d_gene: -; v_gene: TRBV9; abundance: few; j_gene: TRBJ2-3; CDR3aa: CASSDGLTDTQYF; CDR3nt: TGTGCCAGCAGCGACGGACTCACAGATACGCAGTATTTT
d_gene: TRBD1; v_gene: TRBV11-2; abundance: -; j_gene: TRBJ1-2; CDR3aa: CASSLIIGRTGNYGYTF; CDR3nt: TGTGCCAGCAGCTTAATTATAGGACGGACAGGAAACTATGGCTACACCTTC
d_gene: TRBD1; v_gene: TRBV7-9; abundance: -; j_gene: TRBJ1-4; CDR3aa: CASSYTGGNEKLFF; CDR3nt: TGTGCCAGCAGCTACACAGGGGGCAATGAAAAACTGTTTTTT
d_gene: -; v_gene: TRBV11-3; abundance: few; j_gene: TRBJ1-1; CDR3aa: CASSFREGLNTEAFF; CDR3nt: TGTGCCAGCAGCTTTCGGGAGGGCCTGAACACTGAAGCTTTCTTT
d_gene: -; v_gene: TRBV6-1; abundance: -; j_gene: TRBJ1-1; CDR3aa: CASSGPTGRAFF; CDR3nt: TGTGCCAGCAGTGGACCCACAGGTAGAGCTTTCTTT
d_gene: -; v_gene: TRBV9; abundance: -; j_gene: TRBJ2-7; CDR3aa: CASSQSPFSYEQYF; CDR3nt: TGTGCCAGCAGCCAAAGCCCTTTCTCCTACGAGCAGTACTTC
d_gene: -; v_gene: TRBV4-1; abundance: -; j_gene: TRBJ2-1; CDR3aa: CASSQDIRWFPNDNEQFF; CDR3nt: TGCGCCAGCAGCCAAGATATCAGGTGGTTCCCGAATGACAATGAGCAGTTCTTC
d_gene: -; v_gene: TRBV15; abundance: -; j_gene: TRBJ2-5; CDR3aa: CATSAVGGGRQETQYF; CDR3nt: TGTGCCACCAGCGCGGTAGGCGGGGGCCGACAAGAGACCCAGTACTTC
d_gene: -; v_gene: TRBV12-5; abundance: -; j_gene: TRBJ2-1; CDR3aa: CASGLSGQSNEQFF; CDR3nt: TGTGCTAGTGGTTTGAGCGGACAGTCCAATGAGCAGTTCTTC
d_gene: TRBD1; v_gene: TRBV4-1; abundance: -; j_gene: TRBJ2-3; CDR3aa: CASSQGPHLRDRATDTQYF; CDR3nt: TGCGCCAGCAGCCAGGGTCCCCACCTCCGCGACAGGGCCACAGATACGCAGTATTTT
d_gene: -; v_gene: TRBV30; abundance: -; j_gene: TRBJ2-7; CDR3aa: CAWSRDTHSYEQYF; CDR3nt: TGTGCCTGGAGTAGGGACACCCACTCCTACGAGCAGTACTTC
d_gene: -; v_gene: TRBV30; abundance: -; j_gene: TRBJ2-2; CDR3aa: CAWSKLLGELFF; CDR3nt: TGTGCCTGGAGTAAGCTGTTGGGGGAGCTGTTTTTT
d_gene: -; v_gene: TRBV4-2; abundance: -; j_gene: TRBJ1-2; CDR3aa: CASSQGRPGSNYGYTF; CDR3nt: TGTGCCAGCAGCCAAGGTCGGCCAGGTTCGAACTATGGCTACACCTTC
d_gene: TRBD1; v_gene: TRBV6-1; abundance: few; j_gene: TRBJ1-1; CDR3aa: CASMLGQTNTEAFF; CDR3nt: TGTGCCAGCATGTTGGGACAGACGAACACTGAAGCTTTCTTT
d_gene: -; v_gene: TRBV28; abundance: -; j_gene: TRBJ1-4; CDR3aa: CASSLSGRGNEKLFF; CDR3nt: TGTGCCAGCAGTTTATCAGGCAGGGGTAATGAAAAACTGTTTTTT
d_gene: TRBD1; v_gene: TRBV5-1; abundance: -; j_gene: TRBJ2-7; CDR3aa: CASSLGLTGVGKEQYF; CDR3nt: TGCGCCAGCAGCTTGGGACTGACAGGGGTGGGTAAGGAGCAGTACTTC
d_gene: TRBD2; v_gene: TRBV4-1; abundance: -; j_gene: TRBJ2-1; CDR3aa: CASSQEAGAYNEQFF; CDR3nt: TGCGCCAGCAGCCAAGAAGCGGGAGCGTACAATGAGCAGTTCTTC
d_gene: TRBD2; v_gene: TRBV4-1; abundance: few; j_gene: TRBJ2-2; CDR3aa: CASSLIGGRSTGELFF; CDR3nt: TGCGCCAGCAGCCTTATCGGGGGGAGGAGCACCGGGGAGCTGTTTTTT
d_gene: -; v_gene: TRBV30; abundance: once; j_gene: TRBJ2-7; CDR3aa: CVWSVTGSYEQYF; CDR3nt: TGTGTCTGGAGTGTAACAGGCTCCTACGAGCAGTACTTC
d_gene: -; v_gene: TRBV10-3; abundance: once; j_gene: TRBJ1-2; CDR3aa: CAISEPGQGLHYGYTF; CDR3nt: TGTGCCATCAGTGAGCCGGGACAAGGGCTTCACTATGGCTACACCTTC
d_gene: -; v_gene: TRBV2; abundance: -; j_gene: TRBJ1-5; CDR3aa: CASSPTVGNQPQHF; CDR3nt: TGTGCCAGCAGTCCGACAGTGGGAAATCAGCCCCAGCATTTT